Listed below are T cell receptor beta chains from one sample, sequenced in a study of blood T cell repertoires in COVID-19. The protocol was immunoSEQ multiplex PCR, while the TCRdb copy is restricted to in-frame clones and leaves out a portion. The sample yields under 350,000 clones, about 92% seen once. Sample: PBMCs or T cells enriched from blood (not recorded which). These receptors were obtained from a man aged 55 to 69 who had recovered from COVID-19. Each CDR3 is given with its conserved first and last residue. A D gene is named only where the DNA matches it firmly. Clone size is given for some rows only: seen once, a few or many times, or a class if the clone is expanded.

d_call: -; clone_size: -; j_call: TRBJ2-2; v_call: TRBV5-1; cdr3_nt: TGCGCCAGCAGCTTAACAGGGTATCCCGGGGAGCTGTTTTTT; cdr3_aa: CASSLTGYPGELFF
d_call: TRBD1; clone_size: -; j_call: TRBJ1-1; v_call: TRBV6-5; cdr3_nt: TGTGCCAGCAGGGACAGGAATCGGAACACTGAAGCTTTCTTT; cdr3_aa: CASRDRNRNTEAFF
d_call: TRBD1; clone_size: -; j_call: TRBJ1-5; v_call: TRBV27; cdr3_nt: TGTGCCAGCAGGGGGACAGGGGGTATCGAGGAGCCCCAGCATTTT; cdr3_aa: CASRGTGGIEEPQHF
d_call: TRBD2; clone_size: -; j_call: TRBJ2-2; v_call: TRBV24-1; cdr3_nt: TGTGCCACCAGTGATGCAACTCGCGGGAGTTCTGTGGCCGGGGAGCTGTTTTTT; cdr3_aa: CATSDATRGSSVAGELFF
d_call: -; clone_size: -; j_call: TRBJ1-5; v_call: TRBV6-5; cdr3_nt: TGTGCCAGCGTTTCGAGCAATCAGCCCCAGCATTTT; cdr3_aa: CASVSSNQPQHF
d_call: -; clone_size: once; j_call: TRBJ1-5; v_call: TRBV6-2/TRBV6-3; cdr3_nt: TGTGCCAGCAGTTCTGGGGGGGCTGGGGATCAGCCCCAGCATTTT; cdr3_aa: CASSSGGAGDQPQHF
d_call: TRBD1; clone_size: once; j_call: TRBJ1-6; v_call: TRBV6-5; cdr3_nt: TGTGCCAGCAGTTACTCGGGACAGGGAGATTCACCCCTCCACTTT; cdr3_aa: CASSYSGQGDSPLHF
d_call: -; clone_size: -; j_call: TRBJ2-3; v_call: TRBV5-1; cdr3_nt: TGCGCCAGCAGCCTCAGAGCGGATACGCAGTATTTT; cdr3_aa: CASSLRADTQYF
d_call: TRBD2; clone_size: -; j_call: TRBJ2-1; v_call: TRBV7-2; cdr3_nt: TGTGCCAGCAGCTTTAGCGGGAACTCCTACAATGAGCAGTTCTTC; cdr3_aa: CASSFSGNSYNEQFF
d_call: TRBD1; clone_size: few; j_call: TRBJ2-5; v_call: TRBV5-1; cdr3_nt: TGCGCCAGCAGCTTAAATGGACAGGCCCAAGAGACCCAGTACTTC; cdr3_aa: CASSLNGQAQETQYF
d_call: TRBD2; clone_size: -; j_call: TRBJ2-5; v_call: TRBV7-2; cdr3_nt: TGTGCCAGCAGTAAACTAGCGGGGGGCATAGAGACCCAGTACTTC; cdr3_aa: CASSKLAGGIETQYF
d_call: TRBD2; clone_size: few; j_call: TRBJ2-1; v_call: TRBV11-3; cdr3_nt: TGTGCCAGCAGCTTTACGCTAGCGGCCGTGGAGAATGAGCAGTTCTTC; cdr3_aa: CASSFTLAAVENEQFF
d_call: -; clone_size: -; j_call: TRBJ1-2; v_call: TRBV25-1; cdr3_nt: TGTGCCAGTCTCGAAAGTGGTGGCGGAATGGAGGGCTACACCTTC; cdr3_aa: CASLESGGGMEGYTF
d_call: TRBD1; clone_size: -; j_call: TRBJ1-1; v_call: TRBV18; cdr3_nt: TGTGCCAGCTCTTCGACAGGGTCTAACACTGAAGCTTTCTTT; cdr3_aa: CASSSTGSNTEAFF
d_call: -; clone_size: -; j_call: TRBJ1-5; v_call: TRBV6-5; cdr3_nt: TGTGCCAGCAGGGTTGGGGGCGGGCAGCCCCAGCATTTT; cdr3_aa: CASRVGGGQPQHF
d_call: TRBD1; clone_size: -; j_call: TRBJ1-5; v_call: TRBV19; cdr3_nt: TGTGCCAGCGCCCCGACAGGGGGTGGGCAGCCCCAGCATTTT; cdr3_aa: CASAPTGGGQPQHF